A selection of T cell receptor beta chains follows, all from one sample in a study of blood T cell repertoires in COVID-19. The repertoire was sequenced with immunoSEQ multiplex PCR; TCRdb's copy has only in-frame clones and lacks some. The sample has 150,000 to 200,000 clones; around 84% are singletons. Specimen: peripheral blood. These receptors originate from a human donor with acute or convalescent COVID-19. The donor label of this sample is uncertain. CDR3s include the opening cysteine and the closing phenylalanine or tryptophan. A D gene is named only where the DNA matches it firmly. Clone size, where shown, is once, few, many, or a class for clones that have expanded.

>NA|TRBJ2-7|TRBV6-1|14|NA
CASSEGLETYEQYF
TGTGCCAGCAGTGAGGGACTCGAAACCTACGAGCAGTACTTC
>NA|TRBJ1-1|TRBV4-1|13|TRBD1
CASSHPDRGQAFF
TGCGCCAGCAGCCACCCCGACAGGGGGCAAGCTTTCTTT
>NA|TRBJ2-1|TRBV27|17|NA
CASSLSDGTWPYNEQFF
TGTGCCAGCAGTTTATCAGATGGGACATGGCCCTACAATGAGCAGTTCTTC
>NA|TRBJ1-2|TRBV7-6|13|NA
CASSLGAGYGYTF
TGTGCCAGCAGCTTAGGGGCAGGGTATGGCTACACCTTC
>NA|TRBJ1-1|TRBV18|14|NA
CASSPNSRNTEAFF
TGTGCCAGCTCACCAAATAGCCGGAACACTGAAGCTTTCTTT
>NA|TRBJ2-7|TRBV9|14|NA
CASSVVSGKGEQYF
TGTGCCAGCAGCGTAGTATCAGGGAAGGGGGAGCAGTACTTC
>NA|TRBJ1-3|TRBV25-1|17|NA
CASSPRGRGRAGNTIYF
TGTGCCAGCAGCCCCCGGGGCAGGGGTCGTGCTGGAAACACCATATATTTT
>NA|TRBJ1-2|TRBV30|13|NA
CAWSVDVAYGYTF
TGTGCCTGGAGTGTAGATGTAGCTTATGGCTACACCTTC
>NA|TRBJ1-4|TRBV5-1|16|NA
CASSSGQSATNEKLFF
TGCGCCAGCAGCTCCGGACAGTCTGCAACTAATGAAAAACTGTTTTTT
>NA|TRBJ1-5|TRBV19|16|TRBD1
CASSIVAGGGNQPQHF
TGTGCCAGTAGTATAGTGGCAGGGGGCGGCAATCAGCCCCAGCATTTT
>NA|TRBJ1-5|TRBV18|16|NA
CASSPPVAGGNQPQHF
TGTGCCAGCTCACCCCCGGTGGCAGGGGGCAATCAGCCCCAGCATTTT
>NA|TRBJ2-1|TRBV3-1/TRBV3-2|14|TRBD2
CASSPAGPRREQFF
TGTGCCAGCAGCCCAGCGGGACCGAGGCGGGAGCAGTTCTTC
>NA|TRBJ2-7|TRBV12-3/TRBV12-4|13|NA
CASSRNEGYEQYF
TGTGCCAGCAGCCGCAACGAGGGCTACGAGCAGTACTTC
>NA|TRBJ1-2|TRBV24-1|13|TRBD1
CATSDLQGNGYTF
TGTGCCACCAGTGACTTACAGGGGAATGGCTACACCTTC
>NA|TRBJ2-7|TRBV6-2/TRBV6-3|13|TRBD2
CASNPGGGYEQYF
TGTGCCAGCAACCCAGGCGGGGGATACGAGCAGTACTTC
>NA|TRBJ2-2|TRBV7-3|15|NA
CASSLISAYTGELFF
TGTGCCAGCAGCTTAATAAGCGCTTACACCGGGGAGCTGTTTTTT
>NA|TRBJ1-5|TRBV2|14|NA
CASSETGVGQPQHF
TGTGCCAGCAGTGAAACCGGGGTGGGGCAGCCCCAGCATTTT
>NA|TRBJ2-5|TRBV2|14|TRBD2
CASWGFSGQETQYF
TGTGCCAGCTGGGGCTTTAGCGGGCAAGAGACCCAGTACTTC
>once|TRBJ2-7|TRBV7-9|16|TRBD1
CASSSGQVPFSYEQYF
TGTGCCAGCAGCTCGGGACAGGTGCCCTTTTCCTACGAGCAGTACTTC
>NA|TRBJ1-4|TRBV5-1|14|TRBD1
CASSGQGANEKLFF
TGCGCCAGCAGCGGACAGGGAGCTAATGAAAAACTGTTTTTT
>NA|TRBJ2-5|TRBV7-7|16|TRBD1
CASSSLDRGPWETQYF
TGTGCCAGCAGCTCCCTTGACAGGGGGCCGTGGGAGACCCAGTACTTC
>NA|TRBJ1-6|TRBV7-9|16|TRBD1
CASSLGQGAYNSPLHF
TGTGCCAGCAGCTTAGGGCAGGGGGCCTATAATTCACCCCTCCACTTT
>NA|TRBJ2-3|TRBV9|12|NA
CASSDQTDTQYF
TGTGCCAGCAGCGACCAGACAGATACGCAGTATTTT
>NA|TRBJ2-5|TRBV5-6|14|TRBD1
CASSGTGGMETQYF
TGTGCCAGCAGCGGGACAGGGGGTATGGAGACCCAGTACTTC
>NA|TRBJ2-1|TRBV6-1|17|TRBD1
CASSAYTGTGFYNEQFF
TGTGCCAGCAGTGCGTATACCGGGACAGGGTTTTACAATGAGCAGTTCTTC
>NA|TRBJ1-2|TRBV6-2/TRBV6-3|15|TRBD1
CASSRTGVGAHGYTF
TGTGCCAGCAGTCGGACAGGGGTAGGGGCGCATGGCTACACCTTC
>NA|TRBJ2-3|TRBV28|17|TRBD1
CASNTPAAGQGGYTQYF
TGTGCCAGCAATACTCCGGCAGCAGGACAGGGGGGCTATACGCAGTATTTT
>NA|TRBJ2-5|TRBV3-1/TRBV3-2|18|TRBD1
CASSPGTGMVSYQETQYF
TGTGCCAGCAGTCCAGGGACAGGGATGGTCTCGTACCAAGAGACCCAGTACTTC
>NA|TRBJ2-7|TRBV28|12|TRBD2
CATPAGGSEQYF
TGTGCCACCCCTGCGGGGGGTTCTGAGCAGTACTTC
>NA|TRBJ1-2|TRBV6-4|15|NA
CASSDSVWGGDGYTF
TGTGCCAGCAGTGACTCCGTTTGGGGGGGCGATGGCTACACCTTC
>NA|TRBJ1-5|TRBV28|16|TRBD1
CASRIPGQGYNQPQHF
TGTGCCAGCAGAATTCCGGGACAGGGTTACAATCAGCCCCAGCATTTT
>NA|TRBJ1-3|TRBV25-1|14|NA
CASSDSRGGNTIYF
TGTGCCAGCAGTGATTCCCGGGGTGGAAACACCATATATTTT
>NA|TRBJ2-2|TRBV5-1|15|NA
CASSSRNRGTGELFF
TGCGCCAGCAGCTCCCGGAACCGGGGCACCGGGGAGCTGTTTTTT
>NA|TRBJ2-7|TRBV6-5|15|NA
CASSLQPGAVYEQYF
TGTGCCAGCAGTCTCCAGCCAGGGGCGGTCTACGAGCAGTACTTC
>few|TRBJ1-1|TRBV4-3|15|NA
CASSQDQGPNTEAFF
TGCGCCAGCAGCCAAGATCAGGGGCCCAACACTGAAGCTTTCTTT
>few|TRBJ1-6|TRBV28|12|NA
CASRDNDSPLHF
TGTGCCAGCCGGGACAACGATTCACCCCTCCACTTT
>NA|TRBJ2-7|TRBV27|14|NA
CASSGLIGTYEQYF
TGTGCCAGCAGTGGGCTGATCGGAACCTACGAGCAGTACTTC
>NA|TRBJ2-7|TRBV29-1|11|NA
CSVGQRDEQYF
TGCAGCGTTGGCCAGCGGGACGAGCAGTACTTC
>NA|TRBJ1-5|TRBV2|14|NA
CASSGGYGNQPQHF
TGTGCCAGCAGTGGAGGGTACGGCAATCAGCCCCAGCATTTT
>NA|TRBJ1-1|TRBV6-5|12|NA
CASGRGNTEAFF
TGTGCCAGCGGGAGGGGTAACACTGAAGCTTTCTTT
>NA|TRBJ1-2|TRBV6-2/TRBV6-3|16|TRBD1
CASSRDPGQGIYGYTF
TGTGCCAGCAGTCGGGACCCGGGACAGGGGATCTATGGCTACACCTTC
>NA|TRBJ2-3|TRBV30|14|TRBD2
CAWSGAGGPHTQYF
TGTGCCTGGAGTGGAGCGGGGGGGCCACATACGCAGTATTTT
>NA|TRBJ1-6|TRBV6-4|13|NA
CASSDGSSSPLHF
TGTGCCAGCAGTGACGGTAGTAGTTCACCCCTCCACTTT
>once|TRBJ2-3|TRBV30|15|TRBD2
CAWSWSGGAPNTQYF
TGTGCCTGGAGTTGGAGCGGGGGGGCACCAAATACGCAGTATTTT
>NA|TRBJ1-3|TRBV15|16|NA
CATSRDRLALGNTIYF
TGTGCCACCAGCAGAGATCGACTTGCACTTGGAAACACCATATATTTT
>NA|TRBJ1-1|TRBV24-1|12|NA
CATSVGDTEAFF
TGTGCCACCAGTGTGGGAGACACTGAAGCTTTCTTT
>NA|TRBJ1-2|TRBV7-3|20|NA
CASDTSNWDTELPTNYGYTF
TGTGCCAGCGACACGTCGAATTGGGACACCGAACTCCCTACTAACTATGGCTACACCTTC
>NA|TRBJ2-7|TRBV7-2|13|TRBD1
CASSGDRANTPYF
TGTGCCAGCAGCGGGGACAGGGCCAACACTCCGTACTTC
>NA|TRBJ1-2|TRBV5-1|14|NA
CASTPAGQNYGYTF
TGCGCCAGCACTCCGGCAGGACAGAACTATGGCTACACCTTC
>NA|TRBJ1-5|TRBV6-5|14|NA
CASRGGQFNQPQHF
TGTGCCAGCAGAGGAGGGCAGTTCAATCAGCCCCAGCATTTT
>NA|TRBJ2-4|TRBV19|15|NA
CASSSGEVAKNIQYF
TGTGCCAGTAGTTCGGGGGAAGTAGCCAAAAACATTCAGTACTTC
>NA|TRBJ2-5|TRBV25-1|16|TRBD2
CASSEPSSGVQETQYF
TGTGCCAGCAGTGAACCTTCTAGCGGGGTCCAAGAGACCCAGTACTTC
>once|TRBJ1-2|TRBV21-1|15|NA
CARPYWTGIVCLGTF
TGTGCCAGACCCTATTGGACAGGGATTGTGTGTCTAGGCACCTTC
>NA|TRBJ2-1|TRBV28|16|TRBD2
CASSPPLRGAYNEQFF
TGTGCCAGCAGCCCCCCTTTGCGGGGGGCCTACAATGAGCAGTTCTTC
>NA|TRBJ1-1|TRBV7-2|14|NA
CASSLGGRGRDAFF
TGTGCCAGCAGCTTAGGAGGGAGGGGCAGGGACGCTTTCTTT
>NA|TRBJ1-4|TRBV6-2/TRBV6-3|14|NA
CASSYETIGEKLFF
TGTGCCAGCAGTTACGAGACAATCGGTGAAAAACTGTTTTTT
>NA|TRBJ1-1|TRBV2|14|NA
CASSSQGGWAEAFF
TGTGCCAGCAGTTCCCAGGGAGGATGGGCTGAAGCTTTCTTT
>NA|TRBJ2-7|TRBV27|14|NA
CATETRTSSYEQYF
TGTGCCACTGAGACTCGTACTAGCTCCTACGAGCAGTACTTC
>NA|TRBJ1-6|TRBV20-1|12|NA
CSASNLRSPLHF
TGCAGTGCTAGTAACTTACGATCACCCCTCCACTTT